This is a list of T cell receptor beta chains from one sample in a study of response to subunit inactivated influenza vaccine. TCRdb re-derived calls from the RT-PCR reads in MiXCR, one entry per CDR3 protein. The sample has roughly 700,000 distinct CDR3 sequences; about 14% are singletons. The starting material was PBMCs from blood, obtained around 14 days before vaccination. These receptor sequences come from a man aged 50 or older who received an inactivated influenza vaccine. Each CDR3 is given with its conserved first and last residue. Some rows have no size entry. The others give once, few or many, or a class for an expanded clone.

>TRBV18|few|TRBJ2-3
CASSPRGKLSDTQYF
>TRBV6-2/TRBV6-3|.|TRBJ1-4
CASSYSSRANEKLFF
>TRBV15|.|TRBJ2-7
CATSRDYGTHSEQYF
>TRBV6-1|.|TRBJ2-7
CASSAFLGQGGVEQYF
>TRBV7-9|.|TRBJ2-2
CACLRGTGELFF
>TRBV5-1|many|TRBJ2-3
CASRFLTGAMDTQYF
>TRBV30|few|TRBJ2-7
CAWSVSGGLYEQYF
>TRBV30|.|TRBJ2-7
CAWSVLRAEQYF
>TRBV5-6|.|TRBJ2-7
CASSLQGKAEQYF
>TRBV24-1|few|TRBJ2-7
CATSDYGTDSSYEQYF
>TRBV30|.|TRBJ1-2
CASYRGRGGYTF
>TRBV12-3/TRBV12-4|few|TRBJ2-5
CASSFGQRTQETQYF
>TRBV7-2|few|TRBJ2-7
CASSLGGDGFYEQYF
>TRBV20-1|.|TRBJ2-5
CSASRVDSGTQYF
>TRBV27|.|TRBJ2-2
CASSISKGAGGYTGELFF
>TRBV29-1|.|TRBJ1-2
CSVAGQAYGYTF
>TRBV14|.|TRBJ2-1
CASSQVGGGGSSYNEQFF